Sequencing of this T cell receptor beta chain was carried out in a study of T cell repertoires in cytomegalovirus infection. Study as a whole: Evidence of both CMV infection and a matching HLA type came from public TCR beta signatures. Study findings and constraints: Summed frequency of public TCR beta families distinguished CMV carriers with the relevant HLA. The ex vivo response showed dominance by HLA-C-restricted CMV-specific TCR beta clonotypes.

There are many counts of this clonotype. Antigen: not known. TCRdb re-analysed the reads in MiXCR, keeping a single row per CDR3 protein. The table lists over 100,000 distinct CDR3 sequences, 16% of them singletons. The V segment lost 5 bases and the J segment 5 bases; nucleotides outside the gene matches: 6. The CDR3 loop spans 16 amino acids. Germline V gene lookup returns CDR1 SGHTA and CDR2 FQGNSA. This clonotype was obtained from a human donor in good health (CMV status not recorded). Some clones in this sample may be carry-over from other donors' samples. The chain recombines TRBV7-2 with TRBJ2-7; TRBD2 agrees at 16 bases. Sequencing input: PBMCs. The CDR3 sequence: CASSPGTSGGAHEQYF. The CDR3 DNA reads TGTGCCAGCAGCCCCGGGACTAGCGGGGGGGCCCACGAGCAGTACTTC.